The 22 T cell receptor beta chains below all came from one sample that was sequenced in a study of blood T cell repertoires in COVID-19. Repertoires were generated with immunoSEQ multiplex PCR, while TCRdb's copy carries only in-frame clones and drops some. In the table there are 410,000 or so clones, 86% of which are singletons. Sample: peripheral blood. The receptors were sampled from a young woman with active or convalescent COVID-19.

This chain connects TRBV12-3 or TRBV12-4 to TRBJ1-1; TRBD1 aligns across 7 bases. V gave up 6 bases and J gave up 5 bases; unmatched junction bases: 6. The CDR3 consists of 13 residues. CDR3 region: CASSMTGLTEAFF. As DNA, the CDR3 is TGTGCCAGCAGCATGACAGGGTTGACTGAAGCTTTCTTT.

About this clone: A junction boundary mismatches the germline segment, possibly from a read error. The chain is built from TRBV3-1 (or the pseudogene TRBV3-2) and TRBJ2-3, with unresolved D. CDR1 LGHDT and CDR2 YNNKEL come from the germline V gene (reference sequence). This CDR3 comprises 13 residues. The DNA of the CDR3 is TGTGCCAGCAGCCAAGACCACAGCTCCCCGTTTTTTTTT. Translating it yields CASSQDHSSPFFF.

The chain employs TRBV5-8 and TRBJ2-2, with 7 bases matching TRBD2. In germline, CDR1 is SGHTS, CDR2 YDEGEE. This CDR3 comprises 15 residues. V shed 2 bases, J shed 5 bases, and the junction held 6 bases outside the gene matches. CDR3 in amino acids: CASSFQAGTTGELFF. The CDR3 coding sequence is TGTGCCAGCAGCTTCCAAGCGGGAACGACCGGGGAGCTGTTTTTT.

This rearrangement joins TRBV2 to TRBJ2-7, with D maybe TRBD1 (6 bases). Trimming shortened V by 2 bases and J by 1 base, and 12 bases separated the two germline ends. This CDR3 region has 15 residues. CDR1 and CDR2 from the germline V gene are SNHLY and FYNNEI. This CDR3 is CASSEQGQGSYEQYF. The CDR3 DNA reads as TGTGCCAGCAGTGAACAAGGGCAGGGGTCCTACGAGCAGTACTTC.

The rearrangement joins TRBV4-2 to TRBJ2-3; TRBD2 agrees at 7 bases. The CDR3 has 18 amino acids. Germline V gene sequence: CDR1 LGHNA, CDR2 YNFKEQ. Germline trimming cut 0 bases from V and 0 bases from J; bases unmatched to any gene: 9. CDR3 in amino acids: CASSQDTLGLGSTDTQYF. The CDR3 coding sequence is TGTGCCAGCAGCCAAGATACTCTAGGACTAGGGAGCACAGATACGCAGTATTTT.

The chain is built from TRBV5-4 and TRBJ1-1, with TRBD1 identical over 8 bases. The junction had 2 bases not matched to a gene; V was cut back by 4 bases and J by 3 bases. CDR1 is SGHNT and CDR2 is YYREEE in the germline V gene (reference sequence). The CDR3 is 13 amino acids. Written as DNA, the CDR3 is TGTGCCAGCAGCCAGACAGGGGACACTGAAGCTTTCTTT. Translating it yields CASSQTGDTEAFF.

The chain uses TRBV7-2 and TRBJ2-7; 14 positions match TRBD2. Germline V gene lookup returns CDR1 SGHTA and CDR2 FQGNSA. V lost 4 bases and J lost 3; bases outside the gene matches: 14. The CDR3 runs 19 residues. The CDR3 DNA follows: TGTGCCAGCAGCTCAAAGCGGGACATCGGGACTAGCGGGAGCTACGAGCAGTACTTC. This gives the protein CASSSKRDIGTSGSYEQYF.

The CDR3 reads CASSLAQGANTGELFF. The CDR3 DNA sequence: TGTGCCAGCAGCTTGGCCCAGGGGGCAAACACCGGGGAGCTGTTTTTT. V is TRBV5-4 and J is TRBJ2-2; the match to TRBD1 covers 8 bases. J lost 2 bases, V lost 0 bases, and 3 bases had no gene match. From germline, CDR1 is SGHNT and CDR2 YYREEE (reference sequence). The CDR3 spans 16 residues.

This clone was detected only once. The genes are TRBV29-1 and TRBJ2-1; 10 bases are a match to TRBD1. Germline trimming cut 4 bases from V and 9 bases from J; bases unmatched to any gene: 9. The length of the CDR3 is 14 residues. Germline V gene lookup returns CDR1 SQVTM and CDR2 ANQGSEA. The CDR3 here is CSVGPLGQGSEQFF. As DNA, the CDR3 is TGCAGCGTTGGGCCTCTGGGACAGGGGAGTGAGCAGTTCTTC.

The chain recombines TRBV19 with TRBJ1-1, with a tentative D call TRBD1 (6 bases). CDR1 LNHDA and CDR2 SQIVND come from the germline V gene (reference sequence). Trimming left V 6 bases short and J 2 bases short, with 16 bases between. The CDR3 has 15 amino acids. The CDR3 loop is CASRSPGHFNTEAFF. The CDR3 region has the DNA TGTGCCAGTAGAAGCCCGGGACACTTTAACACTGAAGCTTTCTTT.

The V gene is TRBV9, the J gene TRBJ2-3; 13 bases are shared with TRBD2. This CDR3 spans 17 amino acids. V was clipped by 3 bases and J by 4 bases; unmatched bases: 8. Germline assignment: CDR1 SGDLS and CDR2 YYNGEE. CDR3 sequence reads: CASSGTSGRAGPDTQYF. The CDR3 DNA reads TGTGCCAGCAGCGGAACTAGCGGGAGGGCCGGGCCAGATACGCAGTATTTT.

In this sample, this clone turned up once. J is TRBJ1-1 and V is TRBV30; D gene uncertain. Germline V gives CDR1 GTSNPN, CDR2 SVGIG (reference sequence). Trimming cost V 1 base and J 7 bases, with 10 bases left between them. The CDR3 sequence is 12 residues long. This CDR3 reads CAWSAVYSEAFF. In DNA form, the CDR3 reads TGTGCCTGGAGTGCGGTGTATAGTGAAGCTTTCTTT. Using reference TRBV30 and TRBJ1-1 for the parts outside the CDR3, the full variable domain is SQTIHQWPATLVQPVGSPLSLECTVEGTSNPNLYWYRQAAGRGLQLLFYSVGIGQISSEVPQNLSASRPQDRQFILSSKKLLLSDSGFYLCAWSAVYSEAFFGQGTRLTVV.

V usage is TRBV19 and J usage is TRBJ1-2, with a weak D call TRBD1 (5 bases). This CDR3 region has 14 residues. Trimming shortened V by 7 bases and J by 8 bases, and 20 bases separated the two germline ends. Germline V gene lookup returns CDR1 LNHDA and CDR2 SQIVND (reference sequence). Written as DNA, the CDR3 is TGTGCCAGTACCCCCTTGGGCGGGGCGAGCGGCTACACCTTC. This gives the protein CASTPLGGASGYTF. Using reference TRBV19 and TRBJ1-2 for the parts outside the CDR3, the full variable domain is DGGITQSPKYLFRKEGQNVTLSCEQNLNHDAMYWYRQDPGQGLRLIYYSQIVNDFQKGDIAEGYSVSREKKESFPLTVTSAQKNPTAFYLCASTPLGGASGYTFGSGTRLTVV.

The CDR3 bases are TGCGCCAGCAGCGAGGGGACAGGGGGTCTGGGTAATTCACCCCTCCACTTT. It yields the protein CASSEGTGGLGNSPLHF. V usage is TRBV10-2 and J usage is TRBJ1-6; 11 bases are a match to TRBD1. Germline-derived CDR1 and CDR2 are WSHSY and SAAADI. V gave up 6 bases and J gave up 6 bases; unmatched junction bases: 10. The length of the CDR3 is 17 residues.

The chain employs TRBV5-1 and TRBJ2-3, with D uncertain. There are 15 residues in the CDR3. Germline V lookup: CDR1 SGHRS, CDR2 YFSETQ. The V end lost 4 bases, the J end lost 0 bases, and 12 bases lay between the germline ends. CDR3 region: CASSTDSISTDTQYF. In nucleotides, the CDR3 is TGCGCCAGCAGCACCGACTCCATTAGCACAGATACGCAGTATTTT.

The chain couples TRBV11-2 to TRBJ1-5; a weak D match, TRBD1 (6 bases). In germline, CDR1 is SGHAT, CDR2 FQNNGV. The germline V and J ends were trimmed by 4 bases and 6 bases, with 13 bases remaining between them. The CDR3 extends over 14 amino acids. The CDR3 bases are TGTGCCAGCAGCTGGGACAATGCGGGTCAGCCCCAGCATTTT. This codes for CASSWDNAGQPQHF.

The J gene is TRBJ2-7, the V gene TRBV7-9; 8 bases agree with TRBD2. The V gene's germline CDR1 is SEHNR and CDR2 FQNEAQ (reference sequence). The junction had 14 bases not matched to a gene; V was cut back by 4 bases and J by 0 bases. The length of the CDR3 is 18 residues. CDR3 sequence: CASSSNKLADTLSYEQYF. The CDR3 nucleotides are TGTGCCAGCAGCTCGAATAAACTAGCGGATACCCTCTCCTACGAGCAGTACTTC.

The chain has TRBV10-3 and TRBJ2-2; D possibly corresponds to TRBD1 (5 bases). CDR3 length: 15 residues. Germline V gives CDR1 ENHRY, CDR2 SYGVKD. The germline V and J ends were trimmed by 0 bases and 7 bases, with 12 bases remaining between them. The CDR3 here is CAISESVGAGGELFF. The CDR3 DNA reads TGTGCCATCAGTGAGTCGGTAGGGGCAGGCGGGGAGCTGTTTTTT.

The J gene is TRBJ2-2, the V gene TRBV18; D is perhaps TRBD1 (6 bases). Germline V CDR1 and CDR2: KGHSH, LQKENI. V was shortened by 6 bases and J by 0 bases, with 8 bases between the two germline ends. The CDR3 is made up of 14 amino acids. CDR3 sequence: CASSRGPNTGELFF. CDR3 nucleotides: TGTGCCAGCTCCAGGGGACCGAACACCGGGGAGCTGTTTTTT.

The CDR3 sequence: CASSSYPSHPNYGYTF. The CDR3 DNA is TGTGCCAGCAGCTCCTACCCCTCCCACCCAAACTATGGCTACACCTTC. V is TRBV11-2 and J is TRBJ1-2; D is uncertain. This CDR3 comprises 16 residues. The germline V and J ends were trimmed by 4 bases and 2 bases, with 17 bases remaining between them. Germline lookup yields CDR1 SGHAT and CDR2 FQNNGV.

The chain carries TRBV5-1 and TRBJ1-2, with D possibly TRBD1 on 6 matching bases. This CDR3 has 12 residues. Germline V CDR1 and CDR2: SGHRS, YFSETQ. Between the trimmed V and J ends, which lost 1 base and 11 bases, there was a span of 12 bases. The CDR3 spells CASSLTGTKYTF. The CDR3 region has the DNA TGCGCCAGCAGCTTGACAGGGACTAAATACACCTTC.

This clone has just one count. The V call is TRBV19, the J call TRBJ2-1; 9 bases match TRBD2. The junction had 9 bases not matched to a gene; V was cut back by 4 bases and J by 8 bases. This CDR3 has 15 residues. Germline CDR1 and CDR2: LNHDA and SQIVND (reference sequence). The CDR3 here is CASSKVAGALDEQFF. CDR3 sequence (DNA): TGTGCCAGTAGTAAGGTAGCGGGGGCCCTTGATGAGCAGTTCTTC. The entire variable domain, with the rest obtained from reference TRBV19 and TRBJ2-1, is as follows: DGGITQSPKYLFRKEGQNVTLSCEQNLNHDAMYWYRQDPGQGLRLIYYSQIVNDFQKGDIAEGYSVSREKKESFPLTVTSAQKNPTAFYLCASSKVAGALDEQFFGPGTRLTVL.